This is a list of T cell receptor beta chains from one sample in a study of cytotoxic CD8 clonotypes in ibrutinib-treated CLL. The protocol was immunoSEQ multiplex PCR, while the TCRdb copy is restricted to in-frame clones and leaves out a portion. The table includes some 140,000 clones, 75% to 85% detected once. Sequencing used PBMCs, obtained after 12 months of ibrutinib treatment. Source of these receptors: a human donor with chronic lymphocytic leukemia. The CDR3 runs from the conserved cysteine through the conserved F or W. The order of the fields is clone size, V gene, D gene, J gene, CDR3 protein, CDR3 DNA. The D gene is left open where the match is weak. Rows may omit the clone size; those that give it use once, few, many or a size class.

.	TRBV4-1	.	TRBJ2-1	CASSQDSETSSYNEQFF	TGCGCCAGCAGCCAAGACTCGGAGACTAGCTCCTACAATGAGCAGTTCTTC
.	TRBV4-1	.	TRBJ2-7	CASSQGFRAVASPGEQYF	TGCGCCAGCAGCCAAGGATTCCGGGCCGTCGCCTCCCCGGGGGAGCAGTACTTC
.	TRBV19	.	TRBJ2-7	CASSRGVTVSYEQYF	TGTGCCAGTAGTCGAGGGGTGACAGTATCTTACGAGCAGTACTTC
.	TRBV28	.	TRBJ2-5	CASSTGTQETQYF	TGTGCCAGCAGTACCGGGACCCAAGAGACCCAGTACTTC
.	TRBV30	.	TRBJ1-4	CAWSVLGPEKLFF	TGTGCCTGGAGTGTACTTGGGCCTGAAAAATTGTTTTTT
.	TRBV5-1	TRBD2	TRBJ2-7	CASSLALAGVRHEQYF	TGCGCCAGCAGCTTGGCACTAGCGGGAGTTCGCCACGAGCAGTACTTC
.	TRBV28	.	TRBJ2-2	CASSQGGTGELFF	TGTGCCAGCAGTCAGGGGGGCACCGGGGAGCTGTTTTTT
.	TRBV5-1	.	TRBJ1-1	CASSPRGVGTEAFF	TGCGCCAGCAGCCCACGGGGGGTCGGCACTGAAGCTTTCTTT
once	TRBV19	.	TRBJ2-5	CASRGDQETQYF	TGTGCCAGTAGGGGGGACCAAGAGACCCAGTACTTC
.	TRBV4-1	TRBD1	TRBJ2-5	CASSPGTAQETQYF	TGCGCCAGCAGCCCGGGGACAGCCCAAGAGACCCAGTACTTC
.	TRBV5-1	TRBD2	TRBJ2-1	CASSLLSGLVPHEQFF	TGCGCCAGCAGCTTGTTGTCGGGACTAGTCCCCCATGAGCAGTTCTTC
.	TRBV7-3	.	TRBJ2-7	CASSPGHQDEQYF	TGTGCCAGCAGCCCCGGACATCAGGACGAGCAGTACTTC
.	TRBV5-1	TRBD2	TRBJ2-7	CASSSTGTSGVEQYF	TGCGCCAGCAGCTCGACCGGGACTAGCGGGGTTGAGCAGTACTTC
.	TRBV7-9	TRBD1	TRBJ2-7	CASSSDRVGAYEQYF	TGTGCCAGCAGCTCGGACAGGGTAGGAGCCTACGAGCAGTACTTC
.	TRBV10-3	.	TRBJ2-7	CAISVSGGKVAGAALEYF	TGTGCCATCAGTGTGTCTGGGGGGAAAGTGGCTGGGGCGGCGCTTGAGTACTTC
once	TRBV13	.	TRBJ2-7	CASSWGRGSSYEQYF	TGTGCCAGCAGCTGGGGACGGGGGAGCTCCTACGAGCAGTACTTC
.	TRBV7-6	.	TRBJ2-6	CASSPNSGANVLTF	TGTGCCAGCAGCCCCAACTCTGGGGCCAACGTCCTGACTTTC
.	TRBV2	.	TRBJ2-7	CASSVDFSEQYF	TGTGCCAGCAGTGTTGACTTCTCCGAGCAGTACTTC
.	TRBV7-2	.	TRBJ2-1	CASSFPQGDEQFF	TGTGCCAGCAGCTTCCCGCAGGGAGATGAGCAGTTCTTC
.	TRBV6-5	.	TRBJ1-1	CASSYLENTEAFF	TGTGCCAGCAGTTACTTGGAGAACACTGAAGCTTTCTTT
once	TRBV4-1	.	TRBJ1-1	CASSRQGMNTEAFF	TGCGCCAGCAGCCGGCAGGGAATGAACACTGAAGCTTTCTTT
.	TRBV30	.	TRBJ2-1	CAWSVSSTLYNEQFF	TGTGCCTGGAGTGTTAGTTCTACCCTGTACAATGAGCAGTTCTTC
.	TRBV6-5	TRBD2	TRBJ2-1	CASGTSGSVNEQFF	TGTGCCAGCGGGACTAGCGGGAGTGTAAATGAGCAGTTCTTC
.	TRBV27	TRBD1	TRBJ2-7	CASRSGGGRTEQYF	TGTGCCAGCAGATCAGGGGGCGGACGGACCGAGCAGTACTTC
.	TRBV7-9	.	TRBJ1-1	CASSLAGLMTEAFF	TGTGCCAGCAGCTTAGCCGGTCTTATGACTGAAGCTTTCTTT
.	TRBV6-6	TRBD1	TRBJ1-1	CASKRTGEDEAFF	TGTGCCAGCAAACGGACAGGGGAAGATGAAGCTTTCTTT
.	TRBV4-2	TRBD2	TRBJ2-5	CASSQDVTSGRGTGRETQYF	TGTGCCAGCAGCCAAGATGTTACTAGCGGGAGGGGAACGGGAAGGGAGACCCAGTACTTC
.	TRBV28	.	TRBJ2-1	CASSFGSSYNEQFF	TGTGCCAGCAGTTTTGGAAGCTCCTACAATGAGCAGTTCTTC
few	TRBV9	.	TRBJ1-5	CASSVGVDSNQPQHF	TGTGCCAGCAGCGTAGGTGTTGATAGCAATCAGCCCCAGCATTTT
few	TRBV28	.	TRBJ1-5	CASSPNSNQPQHF	TGTGCCAGCAGTCCTAATAGCAATCAGCCCCAGCATTTT
.	TRBV9	TRBD1	TRBJ2-7	CASSGGDRGPREQYF	TGTGCCAGCAGCGGAGGGGACAGGGGGCCTCGGGAGCAGTACTTC
.	TRBV5-4	TRBD2	TRBJ2-5	CASSVPSGGQETQYF	TGTGCCAGCAGCGTGCCTAGCGGGGGTCAAGAGACCCAGTACTTC
.	TRBV5-6	.	TRBJ2-2	CASTWRVGTNTGELFF	TGTGCCAGCACCTGGAGGGTCGGAACGAACACCGGGGAGCTGTTTTTT
few	TRBV19	.	TRBJ2-2	CASSMSFTGELFF	TGTGCCAGTAGTATGTCTTTCACCGGGGAGCTGTTTTTT
.	TRBV19	.	TRBJ1-1	CASTLEGLNTEAFF	TGTGCCAGTACCCTGGAAGGGTTGAACACTGAAGCTTTCTTT
.	TRBV28	TRBD1	TRBJ1-1	CASSSGQGNTEAFF	TGTGCCAGCAGTTCGGGACAGGGGAACACTGAAGCTTTCTTT
.	TRBV7-3	.	TRBJ2-3	CASSSRVTDTQYF	TGTGCCAGCAGCTCTAGGGTCACAGATACGCAGTATTTT
.	TRBV9	.	TRBJ1-2	CASSADRRSRGYTF	TGTGCCAGCAGCGCAGACAGGAGGAGTCGTGGCTACACCTTC
.	TRBV7-6	TRBD2	TRBJ2-5	CASSSRTSVSGETQYF	TGTGCCAGCAGCTCACGGACTAGCGTCTCGGGGGAGACCCAGTACTTC
.	TRBV6-1	.	TRBJ1-2	CASRFPAPNYGYTF	TGTGCCAGCAGGTTCCCAGCCCCAAACTATGGCTACACCTTC